Sequencing of this TCR beta chain was carried out in a study of PD-1 blockade in classical Hodgkin lymphoma. Study findings and constraints: When set against healthy donors, newly diagnosed patients were reported to show lower baseline TCR diversity.

All trial patients relapsed after autologous stem cell transplantation. This clone was seen only a few times. As yet, its antigen is unknown. Sequencing was performed with immunoSEQ multiplex PCR; in TCRdb, only in-frame clones are kept and a portion is missing. The sample has 50,000 or so clones; approximately 73% are singletons. The TCR was taken from a human donor with classical Hodgkin lymphoma. The source was peripheral blood mononuclear cells (PBMCs), collected before the second cycle of nivolumab.

As DNA, the CDR3 is TGTGCCAGCAGCTTAGACTACACTGAAGCTTTCTTT. Residues: CASSLDYTEAFF. This chain connects TRBV7-9 to TRBJ1-1; D remains ambiguous. V lost 1 base and J 3 bases, leaving 3 bases between the germline ends. This CDR3 is built from 12 residues. Germline V gene sequence: CDR1 SEHNR, CDR2 FQNEAQ (reference sequence).